The 29 T cell receptor beta chains listed next were all sequenced from one sample in a study of lymphopenia after photon versus proton radiotherapy. Sequencing was performed with immunoSEQ multiplex PCR; in TCRdb, only in-frame clones are kept and a portion is missing. This sample carries 150,000 to 200,000 clones, 75% to 90% of them seen once, and the ten largest clones take around 4.7%. The material was peripheral blood, obtained from a patient treated with photon-based radiotherapy. The receptors were sampled from a man aged 50-60 years with gastric cancer.

V is TRBV14 and J is TRBJ2-1, with 9 bases lining up with TRBD1. The length of the CDR3 is 18 residues. Germline CDR1 is SGHDN and CDR2 is FVKESK. The V segment lost 1 base and the J segment 2 bases; nucleotides outside the gene matches: 9. CDR3 in DNA: TGTGCCAGCAGCCAAGGTCCCGGGACAGGGTATACCTACAATGAGCAGTTCTTC. Its translation: CASSQGPGTGYTYNEQFF. Full variable domain (remainder filled in from reference TRBV14 and TRBJ2-1): EAGVTQFPSHSVIEKGQTVTLRCDPISGHDNLYWYRRVMGKEIKFLLHFVKESKQDESGMPNNRFLAERTGGTYSTLKVQPAELEDSGVYFCASSQGPGTGYTYNEQFFGPGTRLTVL.

The chain employs TRBV5-1 and TRBJ2-1, with D possibly being TRBD2 (6 bases). V was cut by 1 base and J by 0 bases, with 11 bases left in between. In germline, CDR1 is SGHRS, CDR2 YFSETQ. CDR3 length: 16 amino acids. The CDR3 region has the DNA TGCGCCAGCAGCTTGCGAGTCGGGAGCTCCTACAATGAGCAGTTCTTC. Its translation: CASSLRVGSSYNEQFF.

This sequence joins TRBV6-1 and TRBJ2-7; 7 positions agree with TRBD1. V lost 3 bases and J lost 2; bases outside the gene matches: 4. The CDR3 extends over 14 amino acids. Germline V gene sequence: CDR1 MNHNS, CDR2 SASEGT. The CDR3 here is CASSEEQGPYEQYF. CDR3 sequence (DNA): TGTGCCAGCAGTGAGGAACAGGGGCCCTACGAGCAGTACTTC.

This clone appeared a few times. The V and J genes are TRBV7-6 and TRBJ2-2; 9 bases agree with TRBD2. The ends lost 1 base at V and 6 bases at J; junction bases unmatched: 0. This CDR3 has 14 amino acids. In germline, CDR1 is SGHVS, CDR2 FNYEAQ. The CDR3 DNA follows: TGTGCCAGCAGCTTAGGACTAGCGGCCGGGGAGCTGTTTTTT. Its protein product is CASSLGLAAGELFF.

The chain joins TRBV5-1 to TRBJ2-7, with TRBD1 matching over 9 bases. The CDR3 extends over 17 amino acids. The germline gives CDR1 SGHRS, CDR2 YFSETQ. Losses at the gene ends were 2 bases for V and 3 bases for J; bases not matched to a gene: 12. In DNA, the CDR3 is TGCGCCAGCAGCTTAACATCAAACCCGGGACAGGGCTACGAGCAGTACTTC. Translation: CASSLTSNPGQGYEQYF.

This clone was observed a few times. This chain connects TRBV9 to TRBJ1-5; no definite D call. The germline V gene has CDR1 SGDLS and CDR2 YYNGEE. The length of the CDR3 is 15 residues. V was shortened by 0 bases and J by 1 base, with 8 bases between the two germline ends. CDR3 sequence (DNA): TGTGCCAGCAGCGTAGGCTCAGAAAGCAATCAGCCCCAGCATTTT. Translation: CASSVGSESNQPQHF.

The V call is TRBV30, the J call TRBJ2-4, with a tentative D call TRBD2 (5 bases). Germline lookup yields CDR1 GTSNPN and CDR2 SVGIG (reference sequence). V was clipped by 5 bases and J by 1 base, with 12 bases between them. This CDR3 region has 14 residues. CDR3 amino acids: CAWDAGRAKNIQYF. The CDR3 DNA sequence: TGTGCCTGGGACGCGGGTCGGGCCAAAAACATTCAGTACTTC.

The CDR3 is CATSRGFESTDTQYF. The CDR3 nucleotides are TGTGCCACCAGCAGAGGATTTGAAAGCACAGATACGCAGTATTTT. V is TRBV15 and J is TRBJ2-3, with no clear D. Trimming took 1 base from V and 0 from J, leaving 8 bases between them. The CDR3 runs 15 residues. Germline CDR1 is LNHNV and CDR2 is YYDKDF (reference sequence).

V and J are TRBV30 and TRBJ1-5; D unresolved. Trimming stripped 2 bases from V and 3 bases from J, with 8 bases between. CDR3 length: 13 amino acids. CDR1 is GTSNPN, CDR2 SVGIG, per germline (reference sequence). CDR3 nucleotides: TGTGCCTGGAGTTCCGGGTACAATCAGCCCCAGCATTTT. This sequence encodes CAWSSGYNQPQHF.

This chain joins TRBV9 and TRBJ2-1; no firm D call. The V end lost 0 bases, the J end lost 3 bases, and 7 bases lay between the germline ends. CDR3 length: 14 residues. Germline V gives CDR1 SGDLS, CDR2 YYNGEE. CDR3 sequence reads: CASSVAGDYNEQFF. CDR3 bases: TGTGCCAGCAGCGTAGCCGGAGACTACAATGAGCAGTTCTTC.

This clone is a singleton in its sample. The chain is built from TRBV6-5 and TRBJ1-2; 10 nucleotides align to TRBD1. Germline V gene lookup returns CDR1 MNHEY and CDR2 SVGAGI. V lost 6 bases to trimming and J lost 7 bases; unmatched junction nucleotides: 5. The CDR3 covers 13 residues. The CDR3 bases are TGTGCCAGCAGGACAGGGGGCGCGGGTGGCTACACCTTC. Its protein product is CASRTGGAGGYTF.

The chain is built from TRBV7-9 and TRBJ2-1; no clear D. The CDR3 contains 12 residues. CDR1 is SEHNR and CDR2 is FQNEAQ in the germline V gene (reference sequence). The germline V and J ends were trimmed by 5 bases and 9 bases, with 11 bases remaining between them. CDR3: CASSKETGEQFF. CDR3 nucleotide sequence: TGTGCCAGCAGCAAAGAGACTGGTGAGCAGTTCTTC.

The V and J genes are TRBV5-1 and TRBJ2-3, with 7 positions matching TRBD1. This CDR3 is built from 14 residues. Losses at the gene ends were 2 bases for V and 2 bases for J; bases not matched to a gene: 2. Germline V CDR1 and CDR2: SGHRS, YFSETQ. Here the CDR3 DNA reads TGCGCCAGCAGCTTCGACAGGGTCACAGATACGCAGTATTTT. Encoded protein: CASSFDRVTDTQYF.

This clone was seen just once. The genes are TRBV27 and TRBJ2-3; TRBD2 agrees at 12 bases. The CDR3 sequence is 16 residues long. Per the germline V gene, CDR1 is MNHEY and CDR2 is SMNVEV (reference sequence). V lost 6 bases, J lost 4 bases, and 8 bases stayed unmatched. This CDR3 is CASRAAGTSGPDTQYF. The CDR3 DNA reads as TGTGCCAGCAGGGCCGCCGGGACTAGCGGGCCAGATACGCAGTATTTT.

The chain links TRBV9 to TRBJ2-1; unclear D gene. The V and J ends lost 0 bases and 0 bases respectively, with 16 bases between them. Germline V gene sequence: CDR1 SGDLS, CDR2 YYNGEE. CDR3 length: 18 amino acids. The CDR3 here is CASSVGGSLLLSYNEQFF. Here the CDR3 DNA reads TGTGCCAGCAGCGTAGGGGGTAGCCTCCTACTCTCCTACAATGAGCAGTTCTTC.

The chain links TRBV28 to TRBJ1-4; D possibly corresponds to TRBD1 (6 bases). Trimming removed 3 bases from V and 4 bases from J, with 18 bases in between. CDR1 and CDR2 from the germline V gene are MDHEN and SYDVKM. CDR3 length: 17 amino acids. Written as DNA, the CDR3 is TGTGCCAGCAGTTTCTTCTCCCAGGGGTTTAGTAATGAAAAACTGTTTTTT. Translation: CASSFFSQGFSNEKLFF.

The chain is built from TRBV7-8 and TRBJ2-1; 9 nucleotides line up with TRBD2. Germline V lookup: CDR1 SGHVS, CDR2 FQNEAQ. The CDR3 has 15 amino acids. Trimming cost V 1 base and J 8 bases; bases outside gene matches: 6. CDR3 in DNA: TGTGCCAGCAGCTTAGTTGGACTAGCGTTCGATGAGCAGTTCTTC. This codes for CASSLVGLAFDEQFF.

V is TRBV10-2 and J is TRBJ2-7; 7 nucleotides align to TRBD2. J was trimmed by 5 bases and V by 0 bases; bases with no gene match: 7. This CDR3 spans 15 amino acids. From germline, CDR1 is WSHSY and CDR2 SAAADI. Here the CDR3 DNA reads TGCGCCAGCAGTGAGTCTAGGACTAGTAGCCACGAGCAGTACTTC. This encodes CASSESRTSSHEQYF.

This clone was observed a handful of times. J is TRBJ1-2 and V is TRBV5-1; 8 bases map to TRBD1. Germline trimming cut 4 bases from V and 3 bases from J; bases unmatched to any gene: 8. Germline V gives CDR1 SGHRS, CDR2 YFSETQ. This CDR3 is 15 amino acids long. The CDR3 DNA sequence: TGCGCCAGCAGCCCGGACAGGGCAATGGACTATGGCTACACCTTC. Residues: CASSPDRAMDYGYTF.

The V gene is TRBV4-1, the J gene TRBJ2-7; tentatively, D is TRBD2 (5 bases). The CDR3 runs to 14 residues. Per germline, CDR1 MGHRA and CDR2 YSYEKL. Trimming removed 4 bases at V and 3 bases at J, with 13 bases between. In nucleotides, the CDR3 is TGCGCCAGCAGCCCGGCGGGCAGAGACTACGAGCAGTACTTC. Translated, it gives CASSPAGRDYEQYF.

Remarks on this clone: The sample holds other DNA sequences that translate to the same CDR3. V usage is TRBV30 and J usage is TRBJ1-4; D perhaps matches TRBD1 (5 bases). The V end lost 2 bases, the J end lost 7 bases, and 14 bases lay between the germline ends. Germline V lookup: CDR1 GTSNPN, CDR2 SVGIG (reference sequence). CDR3 length: 14 residues. CDR3 amino acids: CAWSPGTGGEKLFF. CDR3 nucleotide sequence: TGTGCCTGGAGTCCCGGGACCGGGGGTGAAAAACTGTTTTTT.

This chain uses TRBV5-5 with TRBJ2-5, with D possibly matching TRBD1 (5 bases). CDR1 is SGHKS, CDR2 YYEKEE, per germline (reference sequence). Between the trimmed V and J ends, which lost 2 bases and 3 bases, there was a span of 14 bases. This CDR3 has 15 residues. CDR3 amino acids: CASSFLWTPKETQYF. CDR3 nucleotides: TGTGCCAGCAGCTTCCTATGGACACCTAAAGAGACCCAGTACTTC. The whole variable domain, filled in from reference TRBV5-5 and TRBJ2-5, reads DAGVTQSPTHLIKTRGQQVTLRCSPISGHKSVSWYQQVLGQGPQFIFQYYEKEERGRGNFPDRFSARQFPNYSSELNVNALLLGDSALYLCASSFLWTPKETQYFGPGTRLLVL.

The chain joins TRBV11-2 to TRBJ1-4; D unclear. Trimming removed 5 bases at V and 4 bases at J, with 14 bases between. The CDR3 has 15 amino acids. Germline CDR1 is SGHAT and CDR2 is FQNNGV. CDR3 sequence (DNA): TGTGCCAGCAGCCCACGGGCAGTGCGTAATGAAAAACTGTTTTTT. It encodes CASSPRAVRNEKLFF.

DNA for the CDR3: TGTGCCTGGAGTCGGACTAGCGGGAGGGCTCAGGAGCAGTTCTTC. Translation gives CAWSRTSGRAQEQFF. The rearrangement uses TRBV30 and TRBJ2-1; the match to TRBD2 covers 15 bases. The J segment lost 10 bases and the V segment lost 2 bases, leaving 6 bases of the junction unmatched. Germline V CDR1 and CDR2: GTSNPN, SVGIG (reference sequence). The CDR3 sequence is 15 residues long.

CDR3 region: CASSKSIAEYNEQFF. The CDR3 DNA reads TGTGCCAGCAGCAAATCGATAGCGGAATACAATGAGCAGTTCTTC. V and J are TRBV11-2 and TRBJ2-1; D perhaps matches TRBD2 (6 bases). Germline CDR1 SGHAT, CDR2 FQNNGV. This CDR3 contains 15 residues. V lost 5 bases and J 4 bases, leaving 15 bases between the germline ends.

V gene TRBV10-3 combines with J gene TRBJ2-2; TRBD1 matches at 7 bases. The CDR3 contains 13 residues. Germline V CDR1 and CDR2: ENHRY, SYGVKD. The ends lost 10 bases at V and 4 bases at J; junction bases unmatched: 6. DNA for the CDR3: TGTGCCAGCAACCGGGACAGCACCGGGGAGCTGTTTTTT. As protein: CASNRDSTGELFF.

The V gene is TRBV5-1, the J gene TRBJ1-3; D is unclear. Per germline, CDR1 SGHRS and CDR2 YFSETQ. The CDR3 runs 15 residues. The germline V and J ends were trimmed by 3 bases and 3 bases, with 13 bases remaining between them. This CDR3 reads CASSSDPGSGNTIYF. CDR3 in DNA: TGCGCCAGCAGCTCTGACCCGGGGAGTGGAAACACCATATATTTT.

V gene TRBV6-5 combines with J gene TRBJ1-2; D is unresolved. The CDR3 has 16 residues. Looked up from germline, CDR1 is MNHEY and CDR2 is SVGAGI. Trimming removed 0 bases from V and 0 bases from J, with 11 bases in between. CDR3 sequence (DNA): TGTGCCAGCAGTTACTCGAGTGGCACCGCTAACTATGGCTACACCTTC. Translated: CASSYSSGTANYGYTF.

The chain couples TRBV10-1 to TRBJ2-7; the D gene could be TRBD1 or TRBD2 (6 bases each). This CDR3 comprises 14 residues. The V end lost 0 bases, the J end lost 2 bases, and 8 bases lay between the germline ends. Per the germline V gene, CDR1 is WNHNN and CDR2 is SYGVQD (reference sequence). The DNA for the CDR3 is TGCGCCAGCAGTGAGTCCCGGGGGCCCTACGAGCAGTACTTC. This codes for CASSESRGPYEQYF.